Shown below are 30 T cell receptor beta chains from a single sample sequenced in a study of cytomegalovirus exposure and HLA in healthy donors. Some clones are missing from TCRdb's copy, which holds only in-frame ones; the method was immunoSEQ multiplex PCR. The sample includes about 120,000 clones, over 85% of them seen just once. The sample comprised PBMCs. These receptor sequences come from a young woman in good health and CMV-seronegative.

The rearrangement joins TRBV7-8 to TRBJ2-7; D uncertain. The V gene lost 4 bases and the J gene lost 7 bases, with 11 bases spanning the gap. Germline CDR1 is SGHVS and CDR2 is FQNEAQ. The CDR3 extends over 12 amino acids. The CDR3 bases are TGTGCCAGCAGCTCTACTCGAGTGGAGCAGTACTTC. This sequence encodes CASSSTRVEQYF.

The gene calls are TRBV6-5 and TRBJ1-2; D is ambiguous. This CDR3 contains 13 residues. With 6 bases removed from V and 2 bases from J, the gap between germline ends came to 10 bases. The germline V gene has CDR1 MNHEY and CDR2 SVGAGI. CDR3 sequence reads: CASSPHRNYGYTF. CDR3 nucleotides: TGTGCCAGCAGCCCCCATCGGAACTATGGCTACACCTTC.

The V and J genes are TRBV13 and TRBJ2-7, with TRBD2 matching over 7 bases. From germline, CDR1 is PRHDT and CDR2 FYEKMQ (reference sequence). V gave up 5 bases and J gave up 5 bases; unmatched junction bases: 9. This CDR3 contains 14 residues. The CDR3: CASSRGGSLDEQYF. In nucleotides, the CDR3 is TGTGCCAGCAGCCGGGGAGGGTCTTTGGACGAGCAGTACTTC.

The J gene is TRBJ2-7, the V gene TRBV7-2; 14 nucleotides agree with TRBD2. Looked up from germline, CDR1 is SGHTA and CDR2 is FQGNSA. This CDR3 is 17 amino acids long. J gave up 5 bases and V 1 base, and 7 bases lay outside the gene matches. Here the CDR3 reads CASSLVGTSGRNNEQYF. CDR3 DNA sequence: TGTGCCAGCAGCTTAGTGGGGACTAGCGGGAGAAACAACGAGCAGTACTTC.

This chain connects TRBV5-4 to TRBJ1-2; D ambiguous. Germline V gene sequence: CDR1 SGHNT, CDR2 YYREEE (reference sequence). V was cut by 4 bases and J by 8 bases, with 18 bases left in between. This CDR3 contains 14 residues. CDR3 protein: CASSRKDGAEGYTF. The CDR3 DNA reads TGTGCCAGCAGCCGAAAGGACGGAGCGGAAGGCTACACCTTC.

This chain connects TRBV14 to TRBJ1-1; no firm D call. In germline, CDR1 is SGHDN, CDR2 FVKESK. CDR3 length: 13 amino acids. Trimming cost V 0 bases and J 7 bases, with 9 bases left between them. The DNA for the CDR3 is TGTGCCAGCAGCCAAGATCGGCGGGGTGAAGCTTTCTTT. As protein: CASSQDRRGEAFF.

The chain uses TRBV2 and TRBJ1-4; 7 bases align to TRBD1. The CDR3 has 14 residues. Unmatched junction bases numbered 4, after V lost 5 bases and J lost 4 bases. Germline loops: CDR1 SNHLY, CDR2 FYNNEI. The CDR3 DNA follows: TGTGCCAGCAGTTTTAGACAGGGTAATGAAAAACTGTTTTTT. Its protein product is CASSFRQGNEKLFF. The variable domain in full, with the rest retrieved from reference TRBV2 and TRBJ1-4, is EPEVTQTPSHQVTQMGQEVILRCVPISNHLYFYWYRQILGQKVEFLVSFYNNEISEKSEIFDDQFSVERPDGSNFTLKIRSTKLEDSAMYFCASSFRQGNEKLFFGSGTQLSVL.

The rearrangement links TRBV2 to TRBJ1-6; 8 bases are shared with TRBD1. There are 13 residues in the CDR3. The germline V gene has CDR1 SNHLY and CDR2 FYNNEI. J lost 9 bases, V lost 6 bases, and 4 bases had no gene match. The CDR3, as DNA: TGTGCCAGCAGACAGGGGGTGGGTTCACCCCTCCACTTT. Translating it yields CASRQGVGSPLHF.

This sequence joins TRBV18 and TRBJ2-1; TRBD2 might be the D (5 bases). Germline loops: CDR1 KGHSH, CDR2 LQKENI. This CDR3 has 14 residues. V was shortened by 2 bases and J by 10 bases, with 15 bases between the two germline ends. The CDR3 protein is CASSPIGSRGEQFF. DNA for the CDR3: TGTGCCAGCTCACCAATTGGGAGTCGAGGCGAGCAGTTCTTC.

V is TRBV5-4 and J is TRBJ2-7, with TRBD2 matching over 7 bases. CDR1 is SGHNT and CDR2 is YYREEE in the germline V gene (reference sequence). Germline trimming cut 0 bases from V and 3 bases from J; bases unmatched to any gene: 9. The CDR3 extends over 16 amino acids. CDR3 nucleotide sequence: TGTGCCAGCAGCTTGGAGAGGGGACTACTGTACTACGAGCAGTACTTC. As protein: CASSLERGLLYYEQYF.

The chain is built from TRBV27 and TRBJ2-2; 9 bases are a match to TRBD1. This CDR3 has 15 residues. Germline assignment: CDR1 MNHEY and CDR2 SMNVEV (reference sequence). V was pared by 7 bases and J by 4 bases, with 7 bases of the junction left unmatched. The CDR3 sequence: CASTAGTGSTGELFF. The DNA for the CDR3 is TGTGCCAGCACCGCCGGGACAGGGTCCACCGGGGAGCTGTTTTTT.

The chain has TRBV27 and TRBJ2-1; D may be TRBD1 (7 bases). This CDR3 contains 14 residues. Germline CDR1 reads MNHEY; CDR2 reads SMNVEV (reference sequence). Trimming took off 8 bases at V and 3 bases at J, with 14 bases between the two ends. As DNA, the CDR3 is TGTGCCAGCCACCCAGGGGGGAACTACAATGAGCAGTTCTTC. Protein: CASHPGGNYNEQFF.

For this clone: One junction end does not reproduce the germline sequence, and a read error may be involved. The chain has TRBV7-7 and TRBJ2-1, with 7 bases that match TRBD2. This CDR3 region has 16 residues. The germline V gene has CDR1 SSHAT and CDR2 FNYEAQ (reference sequence). DNA for the CDR3: TGTGCTAGCAGCCCCCGGGCCTCCACAGCGGGGAATGAGCAGTTCTTC. Protein product: CASSPRASTAGNEQFF. The entire variable domain, with the rest obtained from reference TRBV7-7 and TRBJ2-1, is as follows: GAGVSQSPRYKVTKRGQDVTLRCDPISSHATLYWYQQALGQGPEFLTYFNYEAQPDKSGLPSDRFSAERPEGSISTLTIQRTEQRDSAMYRCASSPRASTAGNEQFFGPGTRLTVL.

This chain links TRBV30 with TRBJ1-1; 8 bases align to TRBD1. Germline loops: CDR1 GTSNPN, CDR2 SVGIG (reference sequence). The CDR3 length is 13 residues. V lost 2 bases to trimming and J lost 3 bases; unmatched junction nucleotides: 2. The CDR3 coding sequence is TGTGCCTGGAGTACGACAGGGGACACTGAAGCTTTCTTT. It translates to CAWSTTGDTEAFF.

The table lists this clone with a count of one. The CDR3, as DNA: TGTGCCAGCAGCTTAGACCCGACTAGATCCTACGAGCAGTACTTC. Residues: CASSLDPTRSYEQYF. This chain joins TRBV7-2 and TRBJ2-7; tentatively, D is TRBD2 (6 bases). Trimming left V 1 base short and J 1 base short, with 11 bases between. CDR3 length: 15 residues. Germline V gene lookup returns CDR1 SGHTA and CDR2 FQGNSA. Full variable domain (remainder filled in from reference TRBV7-2 and TRBJ2-7): GAGVSQSPSNKVTEKGKDVELRCDPISGHTALYWYRQSLGQGLEFLIYFQGNSAPDKSGLPSDRFSAERTGGSVSTLTIQRTQQEDSAVYLCASSLDPTRSYEQYFGPGTRLTVT.

The chain links TRBV29-1 to TRBJ2-3; TRBD1 might be the D (5 bases). This CDR3 is 14 amino acids long. The germline V gene encodes CDR1 SQVTM and CDR2 ANQGSEA. The V end lost 2 bases, the J end lost 8 bases, and 17 bases lay between the germline ends. DNA for the CDR3: TGCAGCGTTGAAAAGGGGAATCAGGTCTCTACGCAGTATTTT. Translated: CSVEKGNQVSTQYF.

The chain carries TRBV6-5 and TRBJ2-7; TRBD2 matches 9 bases. Germline-derived CDR1 and CDR2 are MNHEY and SVGAGI. V shed 6 bases and J 5 bases; nucleotides not matched to a gene: 11. This CDR3 is built from 15 residues. The CDR3 loop is CASSPAERGADEQYF. As DNA, the CDR3 is TGTGCCAGCAGCCCTGCCGAGCGGGGGGCGGACGAGCAGTACTTC.

The V gene is TRBV4-3, the J gene TRBJ2-7; 7 bases map to TRBD1. The CDR3 loop spans 15 amino acids. From germline, CDR1 is LGHNA and CDR2 YSLEER. With V trimmed by 0 bases and J by 3 bases, 5 bases remained unmatched. In nucleotides, the CDR3 is TGCGCCAGCAGCCAAGACAGGGGGAGACTCTACGAGCAGTACTTC. Its translation is CASSQDRGRLYEQYF.

The chain joins TRBV11-2 to TRBJ1-6, with TRBD1 matching over 9 bases. The V gene end was trimmed by 1 base and the J gene end by 0 bases; junction bases not matched to a gene: 7. This CDR3 spans 19 amino acids. Germline V gene sequence: CDR1 SGHAT, CDR2 FQNNGV. The CDR3 spells CASSLGQGESSSYNSPLHF. In nucleotides, the CDR3 is TGTGCCAGCAGCTTAGGACAGGGGGAATCAAGCTCCTATAATTCACCCCTCCACTTT.

This clone was detected once. This rearrangement joins TRBV27 to TRBJ1-4, with D possibly TRBD1 on 5 matching bases. The CDR3 sequence is 14 residues long. Germline lookup yields CDR1 MNHEY and CDR2 SMNVEV (reference sequence). Trimming cost V 5 bases and J 5 bases, with 12 bases left between them. The DNA for the CDR3 is TGTGCCAGCAGTCTCTCAGGGAGGAATGAAAAACTGTTTTTT. This codes for CASSLSGRNEKLFF.

This sequence joins TRBV6-5 and TRBJ2-7, with a possible D match to TRBD2 (5 bases). V shed 3 bases and J shed 12 bases, with 18 bases lying between them. The CDR3 contains 13 residues. Germline V gene sequence: CDR1 MNHEY, CDR2 SVGAGI. The CDR3 reads CASSYSQSGYGYF. The CDR3 DNA is TGTGCCAGCAGTTATTCCCAGTCGGGGTATGGGTACTTC.

In its sample, this clone was seen once. The chain couples TRBV9 to TRBJ2-7; the D is unclear. The V end lost 4 bases, the J end lost 6 bases, and 11 bases lay between the germline ends. The CDR3 covers 12 residues. From germline, CDR1 is SGDLS and CDR2 YYNGEE. CDR3 nucleotides: TGTGCCAGCAGCCCAACTCCCACCGAGCAGTACTTC. The encoded protein is CASSPTPTEQYF.

The rearrangement links TRBV5-1 to TRBJ1-3, with D uncertain. This CDR3 is built from 13 residues. CDR1 and CDR2 from the germline V gene are SGHRS and YFSETQ. V lost 0 bases to trimming and J lost 3 bases, with 4 bases between them. This CDR3 is CASSLERGNTIYF. The CDR3 bases are TGCGCCAGCAGCTTGGAGCGTGGAAACACCATATATTTT.

The CDR3 is CASTQTSGGADTQYF. As DNA, the CDR3 is TGTGCCAGCACCCAGACTAGCGGGGGGGCAGATACGCAGTATTTT. This sequence joins TRBV6-1 and TRBJ2-3, with 14 bases aligning to TRBD2. Trimming removed 7 bases from V and 4 bases from J; junction bases left unmatched: 4. This CDR3 comprises 15 residues. CDR1 and CDR2 (germline): MNHNS, SASEGT.

The gene calls are TRBV7-2 and TRBJ1-6; no clear D. The CDR3 sequence is 16 residues long. Germline CDR1 SGHTA, CDR2 FQGNSA. Between the trimmed V and J ends, which lost 1 base and 7 bases, there was a span of 14 bases. The CDR3 loop reads CASSLVYRTPNSPLHF. CDR3 in DNA: TGTGCCAGCAGCTTAGTTTACAGAACTCCCAATTCACCCCTCCACTTT.

The chain employs TRBV29-1 and TRBJ2-3; TRBD2 matches 14 bases. After removal of 8 bases from V and 4 bases from J, the junction contained 5 bases not matched to a gene. Germline CDR1 and CDR2: SQVTM and ANQGSEA. The CDR3 sequence is 14 residues long. CDR3 in DNA: TGCAGCTCCCGACTAGCGGGGGGGGCAGATACGCAGTATTTT. This translates into CSSRLAGGADTQYF.

The chain combines TRBV4-3 with TRBJ1-5; TRBD1 aligns across 11 bases. V trimming: 0 bases; J trimming: 1 base; junction bases outside the gene matches: 2. The CDR3 has 17 residues. Germline V gene sequence: CDR1 LGHNA, CDR2 YSLEER. Here the CDR3 DNA reads TGCGCCAGCAGCCAAGATCGGGACAGGGGGAGCAATCAGCCCCAGCATTTT. Translation: CASSQDRDRGSNQPQHF.

The DNA of the CDR3 is TGTGCCAGCAGTTCCTTATTTACGGGGGGCAACAATGAGCAGTTCTTC. Translation gives CASSSLFTGGNNEQFF. The chain employs TRBV6-5 and TRBJ2-1; a possible D gene is TRBD2 (7 bases). V shed 4 bases and J shed 5 bases, with 18 bases lying between them. Germline CDR1 is MNHEY and CDR2 is SVGAGI. CDR3 length equals 16 residues.

The chain is built from TRBV28 and TRBJ2-7, with D possibly TRBD2 on 6 matching bases. Germline loops: CDR1 MDHEN, CDR2 SYDVKM. V was cut by 8 bases and J by 0 bases, with 17 bases left in between. The length of the CDR3 is 15 residues. The CDR3 loop reads CASGTTSSSSYEQYF. CDR3 sequence (DNA): TGTGCCAGCGGCACGACTAGTAGTTCCTCCTACGAGCAGTACTTC.

This clone was seen a handful of times. The chain has TRBV30 and TRBJ1-6; 7 bases align to TRBD1. Trimming removed 2 bases from V and 8 bases from J; junction bases left unmatched: 6. This CDR3 has 14 residues. Germline V lookup: CDR1 GTSNPN, CDR2 SVGIG (reference sequence). DNA for the CDR3: TGTGCCTGGAGTAGCAGGGGGGCCCATTCACCCCTCCACTTT. Amino acids: CAWSSRGAHSPLHF.